The rows below give T cell receptor beta chains drawn from one sample of a study of tumor and adjacent non-tumor tissue in lung cancer. Using its own MiXCR run on the multiplex PCR reads, TCRdb lists one record per CDR3 protein. Here the sample spans 65,000 to 90,000 distinct CDR3 sequences, around 65% being singletons. Material: lung tumor tissue. The receptors stem from a woman aged 70-85 years with non-small cell lung cancer. The CDR3 runs from the conserved cysteine through the conserved F or W. D genes are given only for firm matches. A clone size is listed for some rows: how often the clone was seen (once, few, many), or a class if it is expanded.

TRBJ2-3 . TRBV5-1 . CASSLAAASTDTQYF TGCGCCAGCAGCTTGGCGGCGGCATCCACAGATACGCAGTATTTT
TRBJ2-1 . TRBV29-1 . CSADRVGTYNEQLF TGCAGCGCCGATCGAGTGGGGACCTACAATGAGCAGTTATTC
TRBJ1-1 . TRBV6-5 . CVSSSRPPRGTEAFF TGTGTCAGTAGCTCCCGGCCCCCGCGAGGGACTGAAGCTTTCTTT
TRBJ2-1 once TRBV20-1 TRBD2 CSALRPGLAGGSYNDQFF TGCAGTGCTCTAAGACCGGGATTAGCGGGAGGATCCTACAATGATCAGTTCTTC
TRBJ2-7 . TRBV11-2 . CASSTGRHSYEQYF TGTGCCAGCAGCACGGGACGCCATAGCTACGAGCAGTACTTT
TRBJ2-2 once TRBV5-5 TRBD2 CAISLGTLIAGTGELFF TGTGCCATCAGCCTTGGGACCCTAATAGCGGGCACCGGGGAGCTGTTTTTT
TRBJ2-3 many TRBV24-1 . CATSDFSQNTDTQYF TGTGCCACCAGTGATTTCTCGCAGAACACAGATACGCAGTATTTT
TRBJ2-1 few TRBV19 TRBD2 CASSKGSSGSPNEQFF TGTGCCAGTAGTAAGGGTTCTAGCGGGAGTCCGAATGAGCAGTTCTTC
TRBJ1-6 . TRBV20-1 TRBD1 CSAQAGDSDYNSPLHF TGCAGTGCCCAAGCGGGGGACAGCGATTATAATTCACCCCTCCACTTT
TRBJ2-3 . TRBV11-2 . CASCLLRTDTQYF TGTGCCAGCTGCCTATTGAGGACTGATACGCAGTATTTT
TRBJ2-1 . TRBV5-6 . CAGSLKNEQFF TGTGCCGGCAGCTTAAAGAATGAGCAGTTCTTC
TRBJ2-5 . TRBV6-5 . CASGFPRRWETQYF TGCGCCAGCGGTTTCCCTAGAAGGTGGGAGACCCAGTACTTC
TRBJ1-1 many TRBV6-5 . CASSALGEGNTEAFF TGTGCCAGCAGTGCGCTCGGAGAGGGAAACACTGAAGCTTTCTTT
TRBJ1-2 . TRBV7-8 . CASSLERPNNYGYTF TGTGCCAGCAGCTTAGAAAGACCGAATAACTATGGTTACACCTTC
TRBJ1-3 . TRBV6-5 . CASRRDSPRNTIYF TGTGCCAGCAGACGGGATTCCCCTCGAAATACCATATATTTT
TRBJ2-3 few TRBV12-3/TRBV12-4 TRBD2 CVSRLAGGTDTQYF TGCGTCAGCAGGTTAGCGGGTGGCACAGATACGCAGTATTTT
TRBJ1-6 . TRBV11-2 . CASSSTLGTNRSSPLHF TGTGCCAGCAGCTCAACATTAGGGACAAACCGGAGTTCACCCCTCCACTTT
TRBJ1-2 many TRBV28 . CASSLGVNYGYTF TGTGCCAGCAGTTTAGGGGTCAACTATGGCTACACCTTC
TRBJ2-5 . TRBV30 . CAWMALCGAQETQYF TGTGCCTGGATGGCCCTCTGCGGTGCCCAAGAGACCCAGTACTTC
TRBJ2-5 . TRBV4-1 TRBD1 CAGSQFGQGLLKETQYF TGTGCCGGCAGCCAATTCGGACAGGGGCTCCTCAAAGAGACCCAGTACTTC
TRBJ1-2 . TRBV28 . CASSVGGNYGYTF TGTGCCAGTAGTGTGGGAGGTAATTATGGCTACACCTTC
TRBJ2-3 . TRBV10-2 . CVSSDPLSTHYF TGCGTCAGCAGTGATCCCTTGAGTACGCACTATTTT
TRBJ1-2 many TRBV13 TRBD1 CASTTWDRTYGYTF TGTGCCAGCACCACCTGGGACAGGACTTATGGCTACACCTTC
TRBJ2-1 . TRBV12-3/TRBV12-4 TRBD2 CASRSGLAETNEQFF TGTGCCAGTAGGTCGGGACTAGCGGAGACCAATGAGCAGTTCTTC